These 18 T cell receptor beta chains came from one sample sequenced in a study of T cell repertoires and leukemia-associated antigens. Antigen specificity for these receptors is unknown. A single record per CDR3 protein comes from TCRdb applying MiXCR to the 5' RACE reads. The sample has 13,000 to 15,000 distinct CDR3 sequences; about 39% are singletons. The sequencing input was CD3+ T cells sorted from blood and cultured. The origin of the receptors is a female donor in good health.

This clonotype was recorded many times. This rearrangement joins TRBV24-1 to TRBJ2-3; D not resolved. V was clipped by 3 bases and J by 2 bases, with 8 bases between them. The germline V gene encodes CDR1 KGHDR and CDR2 SFDVKD. This CDR3 has 14 amino acids. In DNA, the CDR3 is TGTGCCACCAGTGATGGCGGATACACAGATACGCAGTATTTT. Translating it yields CATSDGGYTDTQYF.

This clonotype was seen only a few times. This chain joins TRBV27 and TRBJ1-2; D is perhaps TRBD1 (5 bases). CDR1 and CDR2 (germline): MNHEY, SMNVEV (reference sequence). Trimming took off 7 bases at V and 8 bases at J, with 29 bases between the two ends. The CDR3 is made up of 17 amino acids. CDR3 amino acids: CASTNLGPTGSLWGYTF. The DNA of the CDR3 is TGTGCCAGCACCAACCTAGGTCCCACAGGCAGCCTTTGGGGCTACACCTTC.

This clonotype qualifies as medium-sized. The rearrangement uses TRBV5-5 and TRBJ2-7, with 7 bases that match TRBD2. The CDR3 covers 14 residues. Germline CDR1 reads SGHKS; CDR2 reads YYEKEE (reference sequence). V was clipped by 3 bases and J by 7 bases; unmatched bases: 10. The CDR3 loop is CASSSGWEGKEQYF. As DNA, the CDR3 is TGTGCCAGCAGCTCGGGATGGGAGGGCAAAGAGCAGTACTTC.

The DNA of the CDR3 is TGCGCCAGCAGCTGGGAGGGACTAGCGCCGGGAGTCCCCGGGGAGCTGTTTTTT. It translates to CASSWEGLAPGVPGELFF. V and J are TRBV5-1 and TRBJ2-2, with 10 bases aligning to TRBD2. Losses at the gene ends were 3 bases for V and 6 bases for J; bases not matched to a gene: 14. This CDR3 region has 18 residues. Germline V gives CDR1 SGHRS, CDR2 YFSETQ.

This clonotype was detected ten times or more. The V and J genes are TRBV2 and TRBJ1-3; tentative D call: TRBD1 (6 bases). V lost 2 bases and J 0 bases, leaving 11 bases between the germline ends. The CDR3 extends over 16 amino acids. Germline CDR1 SNHLY, CDR2 FYNNEI. The DNA for the CDR3 is TGTGCCAGCAGTGAATCGGGGGGGCCCTCTGGAAACACCATATATTTT. As protein: CASSESGGPSGNTIYF. The entire variable domain, with the rest obtained from reference TRBV2 and TRBJ1-3, is as follows: EPEVTQTPSHQVTQMGQEVILRCVPISNHLYFYWYRQILGQKVEFLVSFYNNEISEKSEIFDDQFSVERPDGSNFTLKIRSTKLEDSAMYFCASSESGGPSGNTIYFGEGSWLTVV.

As to this clonotype: A junction end diverges from the germline sequence, so it may reflect a read error. This chain connects TRBV28 to TRBJ2-3, with 11 bases that match TRBD2. The germline gives CDR1 MDHEN, CDR2 SYDVKM. This CDR3 is 15 amino acids long. The CDR3 here is CASTSRLAGRDTQYF. CDR3 DNA sequence: TGCGCCAGCACCTCCAGACTAGCGGGACGAGACACGCAGTATTTT. The full variable domain, its missing parts supplied by reference TRBV28 and TRBJ2-3, is DVKVTQSSRYLVKRTGEKVFLECVQDMDHENMFWYRQDPGLGLRLIYFSYDVKMKEKGDIPEGYSVSREKKERFSLILESASTNQTSMYLCASTSRLAGRDTQYFGPGTRLTVL.

This clonotype is judged medium-sized (0.01 to 0.1%). This rearrangement joins TRBV12-3 or TRBV12-4 to TRBJ1-1; D not resolved. The CDR3 is 14 amino acids. The V end was cut by 1 base, the J end by 3 bases, with 9 bases between. CDR3 sequence reads: CASSLVGSYTEAFF. The CDR3, as DNA: TGTGCCAGCAGTTTAGTCGGGAGCTACACTGAAGCTTTCTTT.

Many counts were recorded for this clonotype. A much larger clone lies a single base off, so this may be a read error. The gene calls are TRBV5-1 and TRBJ2-7; D is ambiguous. The CDR3 contains 14 residues. Germline V gives CDR1 SGHRS, CDR2 YFSETQ. The CDR3 region is CASGLAAHEYEQYF. Written as DNA, the CDR3 is TGCGCCAGCGGCTTGGCCGCTCATGAATACGAGCAGTACTTC.

The chain has TRBV20-1 and TRBJ2-7; 7 bases fit TRBD1. This CDR3 spans 13 amino acids. Germline lookup yields CDR1 DFQATT and CDR2 SNEGSKA (reference sequence). The V segment lost 6 bases and the J segment 2 bases; nucleotides outside the gene matches: 7. CDR3 nucleotides: TGCAGTGCGGGTCGACAGGGACCCTACGAGCAGTACTTC. Protein product: CSAGRQGPYEQYF.

This clonotype is categorized as medium-sized (0.01 to 0.1%). One end of the junction is discordant with germline, which a read error may explain. This chain joins TRBV7-7 and TRBJ2-1; TRBD2 matches at 11 bases. This CDR3 spans 16 amino acids. The germline gives CDR1 SSHAT, CDR2 FNYEAQ (reference sequence). CDR3 DNA: TGTGCTAGCAGCTTAGCACTAGCGGGAGTATCCAATGAGCAGTTCTTC. Translating it yields CASSLALAGVSNEQFF.

The chain carries TRBV20-1 and TRBJ1-1; D not resolved. Per the germline V gene, CDR1 is DFQATT and CDR2 is SNEGSKA (reference sequence). V was shortened by 1 base and J by 4 bases, with 10 bases between the two germline ends. The CDR3 is 13 amino acids. The CDR3 loop reads CSARVPLSTEAFF. CDR3 coding DNA: TGCAGTGCTAGAGTCCCGTTGAGCACTGAAGCTTTCTTT.

Note on this clonotype: One junction end disagrees with the germline gene, perhaps due to a read error. V usage is TRBV7-2 and J usage is TRBJ2-1; 7 bases are a match to TRBD2. CDR1 SGHTA and CDR2 FQGNSA come from the germline V gene. This CDR3 has 14 amino acids. Here the CDR3 DNA reads TGTGCCAGCAGCTCAGCGGGACCCCACAATAAGCAGTTCTTC. Translation: CASSSAGPHNKQFF.

The chain recombines TRBV5-1 with TRBJ2-1; D remains unclear. Germline assignment: CDR1 SGHRS and CDR2 YFSETQ. V lost 1 base and J lost 7, with 9 bases in between. The CDR3 loop spans 13 amino acids. The CDR3 DNA sequence: TGCGCCAGCAGCTTGATAAGCGAAAATGAGCAGTTCTTC. This translates into CASSLISENEQFF.

This clonotype is judged medium-sized. This chain uses TRBV5-5 with TRBJ1-3; TRBD1 matches 8 bases. The CDR3 runs 15 residues. With 4 bases clipped from V and 4 bases from J, the junction kept 7 bases outside the gene matches. Germline CDR1 reads SGHKS; CDR2 reads YYEKEE (reference sequence). The chain's CDR3 is CASSPYWTGGNTIYF. The CDR3 coding sequence is TGTGCCAGCAGCCCCTATTGGACAGGGGGAAACACCATATATTTT. The full variable domain, with the rest looked up from reference TRBV5-5 and TRBJ1-3, is DAGVTQSPTHLIKTRGQQVTLRCSPISGHKSVSWYQQVLGQGPQFIFQYYEKEERGRGNFPDRFSARQFPNYSSELNVNALLLGDSALYLCASSPYWTGGNTIYFGEGSWLTVV.

This clonotype showed up just a few times. This chain links TRBV29-1 with TRBJ2-3; D may be TRBD2 (6 bases). The V gene lost 7 bases and the J gene lost 4 bases, with 18 bases spanning the gap. This CDR3 has 14 residues. The germline V gene has CDR1 SQVTM and CDR2 ANQGSEA. The CDR3 DNA reads as TGCAGCGCCATGAAGACTAGTATCGCAGATACGCAGTATTTT. Amino acids: CSAMKTSIADTQYF.

There are a few counts of this clonotype. The DNA for the CDR3 is TGCAGTGCTAGAGGTCTAGCGTTCTACAATGAGCAGTTCTTC. Translated: CSARGLAFYNEQFF. V is TRBV20-1 and J is TRBJ2-1, with D maybe TRBD2 (6 bases). Trimming cost V 1 base and J 3 bases, with 10 bases left between them. CDR3 length: 14 amino acids. Germline V gives CDR1 DFQATT, CDR2 SNEGSKA (reference sequence).

There are many counts of this clonotype. The V gene is TRBV20-1, the J gene TRBJ2-3; D is perhaps TRBD1 (6 bases). CDR3 size: 14 residues. The germline V gene has CDR1 DFQATT and CDR2 SNEGSKA (reference sequence). V lost 0 bases and J 4 bases, leaving 11 bases between the germline ends. CDR3 nucleotides: TGCAGTGCTAGAGATCGGCAGGGGCCAGATACGCAGTATTTT. Translated, it gives CSARDRQGPDTQYF.

Turning to this clonotype: A read error may account for a junction end that differs from germline. The chain uses TRBV5-5 and TRBJ2-7, with 10 nucleotides matching TRBD1. CDR1 SGHKS and CDR2 YYEKEE come from the germline V gene (reference sequence). The CDR3 extends over 15 amino acids. CDR3 DNA sequence: TGTGCCGGCAGCCTCAAGGGACAGGGGTCCTACGAGCAGTGCTTC. It specifies CAGSLKGQGSYEQCF.